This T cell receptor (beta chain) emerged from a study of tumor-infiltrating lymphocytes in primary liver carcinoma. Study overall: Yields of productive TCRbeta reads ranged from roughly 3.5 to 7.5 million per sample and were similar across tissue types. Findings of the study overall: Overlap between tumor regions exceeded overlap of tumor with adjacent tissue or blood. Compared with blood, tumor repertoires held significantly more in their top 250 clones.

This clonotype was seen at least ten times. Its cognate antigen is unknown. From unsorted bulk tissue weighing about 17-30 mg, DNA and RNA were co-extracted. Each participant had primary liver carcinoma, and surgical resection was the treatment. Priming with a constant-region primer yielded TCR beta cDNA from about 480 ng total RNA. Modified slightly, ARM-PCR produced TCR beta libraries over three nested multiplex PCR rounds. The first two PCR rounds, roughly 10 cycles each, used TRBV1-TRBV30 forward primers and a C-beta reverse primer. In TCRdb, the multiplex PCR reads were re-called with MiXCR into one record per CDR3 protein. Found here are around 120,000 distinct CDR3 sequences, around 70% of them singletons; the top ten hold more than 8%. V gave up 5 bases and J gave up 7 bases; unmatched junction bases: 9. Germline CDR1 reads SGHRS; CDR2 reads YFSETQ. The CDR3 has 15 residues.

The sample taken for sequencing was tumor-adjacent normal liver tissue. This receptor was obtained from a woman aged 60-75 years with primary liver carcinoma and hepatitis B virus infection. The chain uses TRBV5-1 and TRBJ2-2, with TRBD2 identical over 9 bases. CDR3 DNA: TGCGCCAGCAGTCCGGGACTAGCCATTGGCGGGGAGCTGTTTTTT. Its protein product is CASSPGLAIGGELFF. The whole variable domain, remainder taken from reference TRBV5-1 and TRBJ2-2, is KAGVTQTPRYLIKTRGQQVTLSCSPISGHRSVSWYQQTPGQGLQFLFEYFSETQRNKGNFPGRFSGRQFSNSRSEMNVSTLELGDSALYLCASSPGLAIGGELFFGEGSRLTVL.